This paragraph reports one T cell receptor beta chain. Its antigen is currently not known. No clone much larger than this one lies a single base away; base qualities are absent. Using the deep immunoSEQ assay, TCR CDR3 regions were amplified from genomic DNA by multiplex PCR. Genomic DNA extracted from each cell subset was distributed evenly over all wells of several immunoSEQ 96-well plates, and each plate served as one replicate. For sorted subsets, each replicate PCR was loaded with 200 to 250 ng genomic DNA, equivalent to 32,000 or so T cell genomes. Purified libraries were quantified with a Qubit 3.0 fluorometer, sized on a Bioanalyzer 2100, and re-quantified with the KAPA Library Quantification kit. A separate single-read 150-cycle Illumina NextSeq 550 flow cell was used to sequence each immunoSEQ 96-well plate. On the study's bioinformatics: Because the immunoSEQ output held only junctional sequences and lacked quality scores, the filtering could not match the filtering applied to full-length reads. To assign V/J genes and CDR3, sequences were annotated using PyIR, a Python wrapper for IgBLAST v1.9, with IMGT germline references. Reads were filtered out if the reads had weak V/J assignments (E-value above 1e-6), no CDR3, stop codons, out-of-frame junctions, or ambiguous translated residues. V3J clonotypes were defined as sequences sharing the same inferred V gene, J gene, and CDR3 amino acid sequence. Percentage overlap between repertoires was computed as shared unique clonotypes divided by the size of the smaller repertoire. Richness of each repertoire was evaluated using RTK rarefaction, the Chao1 estimator, and Recon v2.1 estimates of unobserved clonotypes. Generation probabilities were computed with OLGA for all TCRbeta clonotypes obtained by the gDNA method from a handful of donors. Held by TCRdb, this immuneACCESS table contains in-frame sequences only and omits some clones. Under half of the omission traces to an unresolved V gene where checked; the cause of the rest is unknown. The DNA gave D and trimming, while V, J and clone size come from that table. Here the sample has approximately 2,300,000 clones; 92% occur a single time. The leading ten clones occupy around 0.4% of the sample.

The data stem from a study of shared clonotypes between healthy human individuals (dated by TCRdb to 2020 to 2021). Notes on the research overall: The cohort included three men and two women between 18 and 49 years of age. The study deeply sequenced blood TCR repertoires of about 5 healthy adults to estimate repertoire size and the extent of clonotype sharing between individuals. Between about 0.9 and 9 billion PBMCs per donor were obtained by leukapheresis. Different laboratories and diverse techniques were used to prepare libraries and sequence TCR repertoires, to increase sequencing depth and limit assay-specific biases. Per donor, three plates each were used for CD4 naive and CD4 memory, two for CD8 naive, and one for CD8 memory. Beyond this particular receptor, the publication reports: Only blood was sampled, and tissue TCR repertoires likely differ from those in blood. Even with the large sequencing depth, rarefaction of the sorted-subset datasets indicated that sequencing was incomplete. When a few donors were compared, the shared fraction of clonotypes was about 5% for naive CD4, approximately 3.5% for naive CD8, about 2.5% for memory CD4, and roughly 0.43% for memory CD8. Estimated clonotype richness was generally larger for naive than for memory subsets. Pairwise subsampling led to the expectation that sequencing depth would affect the degree of clonotype sharing among donors. Higher generation probabilities were observed for clonotypes shared by all four sorted-subset donors than for non-shared clonotypes. Because the study included a small number of donors, the genetic and exposure-history diversity represented was limited.

The germline V and J ends show losses of 6 bases and 13 bases respectively, and no gene match explains 17 bases of the junction. The germline V gene gives CDR1 as MDHEN and CDR2 as SYDVKM. The CDR3 measures 16 amino acids from cysteine to phenylalanine. The entry retains the CDR3 DNA only, 48 bases that are in frame from base 1. The donors were healthy, HIV-negative adults who had no recently reported acute infections or vaccinations. Every donor was a Caucasian adult living in Nashville, Tennessee, USA. Magnetic negative selection was used to enrich CD4+ T cells, after which naive cells were positively selected on CD45RA and the negative fraction became the memory subset. Blood was collected by leukapheresis, and PBMCs were isolated by Ficoll-Histopaque density gradient centrifugation and then cryopreserved in liquid nitrogen vapor phase. Analytical flow cytometry was used to check the purity and quantity of every magnetically sorted T cell population. Genomic DNA was isolated from every sorted fraction and measured by UV absorbance on a Nanodrop 2000c.

The clonotype originates from a young man in good health. Some clones in this sample may be carry-over from other donors' samples. The specimen sequenced was naive CD4+ T cells from PBMCs. Taken with the paper, the label for cell subset or site translates to: CD45RA+ positively selected. The sequence links TRBV28 to TRBJ2-1, with 11 central nucleotides matching TRBD2. CDR3 sequence: CASSWDPGLADRVQFF. The sequenced DNA is TGTGCCAGCAGCTGGGACCCGGGACTAGCGGACCGTGTCCAGTTCTTC.